Listed here is a single T cell receptor beta chain. The antigen is unknown. The sample is drawn from a study of T cell repertoires in cytomegalovirus infection. Study overall: Both recently identified HLA-C-restricted and well-studied HLA-B-restricted CMV epitopes were used in the study. Matching HLA type, along with CMV infection, was indicated by public TCR beta signatures. Findings and limits, study-wide: Identification of carriers of CMV plus the relevant HLA was performed using cumulative public TCR beta family frequency. Clonotypes of TCR beta that were HLA-C-restricted and CMV-specific dominated the ex vivo response.

Each CDR3 protein is one row after TCRdb ran MiXCR on the reads. The table includes about 770,000 distinct CDR3 sequences, roughly 28% detected once. V shed 0 bases and J shed 0 bases, with 9 bases lying between them. The CDR3 extends over 14 amino acids. Per germline, CDR1 DFQATT and CDR2 SNEGSKA (reference sequence). Sample: cultured CD8+ T cells from PBMCs, taken from culture after CMV antigen stimulation. The V gene is TRBV20-1, the J gene TRBJ2-7; possibly TRBD1 for D (5 bases). The sequence was collected from a human donor in good health (CMV status not recorded). Some clones in this sample may be carry-over from other donors' samples. CDR3 residues: CSARDTGSSYEQYF. The CDR3 nucleotides are TGCAGTGCTAGAGATACAGGCAGCTCCTACGAGCAGTACTTC.